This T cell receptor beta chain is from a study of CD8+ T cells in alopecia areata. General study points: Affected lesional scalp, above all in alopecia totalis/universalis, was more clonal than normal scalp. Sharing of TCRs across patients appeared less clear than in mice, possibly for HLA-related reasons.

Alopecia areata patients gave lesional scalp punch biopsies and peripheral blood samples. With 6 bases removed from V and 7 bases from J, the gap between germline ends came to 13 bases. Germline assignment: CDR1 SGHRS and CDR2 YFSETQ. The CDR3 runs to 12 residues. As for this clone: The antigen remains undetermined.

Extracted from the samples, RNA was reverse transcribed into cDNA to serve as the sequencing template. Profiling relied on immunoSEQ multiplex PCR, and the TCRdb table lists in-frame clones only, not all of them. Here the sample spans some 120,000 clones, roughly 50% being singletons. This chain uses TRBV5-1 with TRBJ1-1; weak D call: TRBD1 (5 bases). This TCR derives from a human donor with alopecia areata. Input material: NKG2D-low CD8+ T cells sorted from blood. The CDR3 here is CASTSDTVEAFF. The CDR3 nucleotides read TGCGCCAGCACCTCGGACACGGTTGAAGCTTTCTTT.